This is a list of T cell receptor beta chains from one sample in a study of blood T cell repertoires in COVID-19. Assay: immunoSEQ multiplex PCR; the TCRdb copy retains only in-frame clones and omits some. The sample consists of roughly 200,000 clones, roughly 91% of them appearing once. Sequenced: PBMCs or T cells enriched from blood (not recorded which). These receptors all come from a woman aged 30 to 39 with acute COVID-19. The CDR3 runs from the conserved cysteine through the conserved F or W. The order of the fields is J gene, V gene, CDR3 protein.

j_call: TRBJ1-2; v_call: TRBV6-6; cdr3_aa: CASRQEGTGTNYGYTF
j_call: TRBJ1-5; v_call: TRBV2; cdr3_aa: CASRQGTVSNQPQHF
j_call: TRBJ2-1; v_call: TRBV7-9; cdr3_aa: CASSLGGHTSSYNEQFF
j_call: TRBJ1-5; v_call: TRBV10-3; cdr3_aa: CAIRDWANQPQHF
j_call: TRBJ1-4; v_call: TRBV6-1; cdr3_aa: CASSEGDRDGEKLFF
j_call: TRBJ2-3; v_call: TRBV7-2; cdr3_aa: CASSSPGGGITDTQYF
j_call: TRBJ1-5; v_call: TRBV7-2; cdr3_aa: CASSLAEGVQYQPQHF
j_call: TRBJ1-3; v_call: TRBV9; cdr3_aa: CASTPGGGPGNTIYF
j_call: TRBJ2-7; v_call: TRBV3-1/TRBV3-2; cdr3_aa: CASSQEARGSDEQYF
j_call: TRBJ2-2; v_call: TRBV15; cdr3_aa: CATSRDLAGGPDTGELFF
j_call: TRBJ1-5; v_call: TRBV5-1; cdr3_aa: CASSLTGGSNQPQHF
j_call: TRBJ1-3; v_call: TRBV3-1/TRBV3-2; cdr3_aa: CASSLGLSGIAIYF
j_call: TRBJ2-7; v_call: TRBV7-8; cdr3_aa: CASSLGAEREQYF
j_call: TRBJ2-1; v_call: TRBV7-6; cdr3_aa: CASSLGTSGLREQFF
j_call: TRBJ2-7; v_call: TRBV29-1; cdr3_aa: CSVGTGSGYEQYF
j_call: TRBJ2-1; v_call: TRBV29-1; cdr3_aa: CSVERGNEQFF
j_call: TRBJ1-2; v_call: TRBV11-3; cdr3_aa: CASSLDKSKTLTF
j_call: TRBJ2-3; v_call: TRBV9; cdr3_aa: CASSVGWGGATDTQYF
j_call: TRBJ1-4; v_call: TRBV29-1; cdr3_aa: CSAQNRGQGEKLFF
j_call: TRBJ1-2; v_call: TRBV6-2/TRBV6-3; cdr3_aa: CASSYRTGSINYGYTF
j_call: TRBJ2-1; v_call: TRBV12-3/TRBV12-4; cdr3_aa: CASTPSGLNEQFF
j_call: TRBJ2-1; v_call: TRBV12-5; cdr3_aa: CASGWRGYNEQFF
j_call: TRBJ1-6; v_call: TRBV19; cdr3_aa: CASSSRQGTAYNSPLHF
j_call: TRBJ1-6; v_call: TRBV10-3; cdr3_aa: CAISDGDSPLHF
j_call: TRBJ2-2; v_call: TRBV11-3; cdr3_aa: CASSVEGGASGELFF
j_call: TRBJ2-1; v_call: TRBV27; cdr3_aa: CASSPPGGRLYNEQFF
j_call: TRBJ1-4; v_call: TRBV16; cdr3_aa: CASSQSTGASRKLFF
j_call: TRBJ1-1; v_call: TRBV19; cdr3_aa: CASTYDGLHTEAFF
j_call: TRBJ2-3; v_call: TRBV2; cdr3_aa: CASSYKLGQQGVGADTQYF
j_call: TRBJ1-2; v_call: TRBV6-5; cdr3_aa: CASSSSYDRGPYGYTF
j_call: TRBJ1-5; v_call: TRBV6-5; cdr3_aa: CASSMRQGANQPQHF
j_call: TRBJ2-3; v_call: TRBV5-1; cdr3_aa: CASSFRPGGTDTQYF
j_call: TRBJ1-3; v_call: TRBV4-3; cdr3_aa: CASSQEQGAGNTIYF
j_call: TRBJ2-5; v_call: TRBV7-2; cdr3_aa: CASSHQETQYF
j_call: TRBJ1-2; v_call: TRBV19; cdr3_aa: CASSSGGANYGYTF